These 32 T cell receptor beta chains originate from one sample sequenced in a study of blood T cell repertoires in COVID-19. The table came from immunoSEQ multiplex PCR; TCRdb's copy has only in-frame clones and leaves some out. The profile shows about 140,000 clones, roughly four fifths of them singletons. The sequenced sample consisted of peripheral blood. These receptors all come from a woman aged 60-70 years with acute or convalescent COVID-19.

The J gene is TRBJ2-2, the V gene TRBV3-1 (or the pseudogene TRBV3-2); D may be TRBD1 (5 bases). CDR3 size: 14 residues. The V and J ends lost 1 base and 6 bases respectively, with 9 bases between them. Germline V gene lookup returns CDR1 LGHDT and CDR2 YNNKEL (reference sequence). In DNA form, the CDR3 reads TGTGCCAGCAGCCAAGCCAGGGCGGCCGGGGAGCTGTTTTTT. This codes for CASSQARAAGELFF.

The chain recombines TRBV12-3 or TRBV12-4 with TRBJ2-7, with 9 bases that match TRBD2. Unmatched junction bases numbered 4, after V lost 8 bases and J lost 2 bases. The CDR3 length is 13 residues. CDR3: CASAASGTYEQYF. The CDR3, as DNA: TGTGCCAGCGCCGCTAGCGGGACCTACGAGCAGTACTTC.

The CDR3 DNA follows: TGTGCCAGCAGTGGCCTATACGAGCAGTACTTC. Amino acids: CASSGLYEQYF. This chain uses TRBV2 with TRBJ2-7, with no clear D. Between the trimmed V and J ends, which lost 4 bases and 4 bases, there was a span of 5 bases. This CDR3 region has 11 residues. From germline, CDR1 is SNHLY and CDR2 FYNNEI. The variable domain in full, with the rest retrieved from reference TRBV2 and TRBJ2-7, is EPEVTQTPSHQVTQMGQEVILRCVPISNHLYFYWYRQILGQKVEFLVSFYNNEISEKSEIFDDQFSVERPDGSNFTLKIRSTKLEDSAMYFCASSGLYEQYFGPGTRLTVT.

The CDR3 nucleotides read TGTGCCAGCAGCGTAGGCGTTAGCTTAGCCGGGGAGCTGTTTTTT. Amino acid sequence: CASSVGVSLAGELFF. The rearrangement links TRBV9 to TRBJ2-2; the D is unclear. The CDR3 spans 15 residues. The germline V gene encodes CDR1 SGDLS and CDR2 YYNGEE. Trimming stripped 0 bases from V and 6 bases from J, with 12 bases between.

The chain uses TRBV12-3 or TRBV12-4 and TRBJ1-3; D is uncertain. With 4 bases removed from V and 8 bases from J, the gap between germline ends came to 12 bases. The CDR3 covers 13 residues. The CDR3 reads CASSSGRAYTIYF. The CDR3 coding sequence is TGTGCCAGCAGTTCGGGGAGGGCATACACCATATATTTT.

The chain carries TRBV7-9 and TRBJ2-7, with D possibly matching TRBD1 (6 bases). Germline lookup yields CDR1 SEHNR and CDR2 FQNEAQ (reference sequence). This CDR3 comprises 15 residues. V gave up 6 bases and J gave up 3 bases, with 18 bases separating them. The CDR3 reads CASSSPGHSFYEQYF. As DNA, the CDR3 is TGTGCCAGCAGTTCTCCGGGACATTCGTTCTACGAGCAGTACTTC. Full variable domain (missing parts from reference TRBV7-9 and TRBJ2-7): DTGVSQNPRHKITKRGQNVTFRCDPISEHNRLYWYRQTLGQGPEFLTYFQNEAQLEKSRLLSDRFSAERPKGSFSTLEIQRTEQGDSAMYLCASSSPGHSFYEQYFGPGTRLTVT.

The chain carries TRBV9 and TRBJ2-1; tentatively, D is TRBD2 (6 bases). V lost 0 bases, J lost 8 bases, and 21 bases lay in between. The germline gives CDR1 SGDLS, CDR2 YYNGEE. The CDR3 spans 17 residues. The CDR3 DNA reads TGTGCCAGCAGCGTAGGGGCGGGACCCTTGCGACGTGATGAGCAGTTCTTC. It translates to CASSVGAGPLRRDEQFF.

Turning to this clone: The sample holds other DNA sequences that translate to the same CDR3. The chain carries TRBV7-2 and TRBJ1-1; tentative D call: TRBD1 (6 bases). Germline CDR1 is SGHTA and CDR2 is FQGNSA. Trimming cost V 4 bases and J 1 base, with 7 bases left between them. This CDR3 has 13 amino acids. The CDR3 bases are TGTGCCAGCAGCTCACAGGGGAACACTGAAGCTTTCTTT. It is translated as CASSSQGNTEAFF.

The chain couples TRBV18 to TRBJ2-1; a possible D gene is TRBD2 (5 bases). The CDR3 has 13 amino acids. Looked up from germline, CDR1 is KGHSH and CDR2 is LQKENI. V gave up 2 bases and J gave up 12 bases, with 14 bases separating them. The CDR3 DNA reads TGTGCCAGCTCACCAAGCGGAGACATCTTGCAGTTCTTC. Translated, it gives CASSPSGDILQFF.

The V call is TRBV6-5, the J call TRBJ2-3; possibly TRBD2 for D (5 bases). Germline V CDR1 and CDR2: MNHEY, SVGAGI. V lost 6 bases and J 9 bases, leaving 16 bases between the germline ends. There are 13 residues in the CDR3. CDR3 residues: CASSPLGGWTQYF. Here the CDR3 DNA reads TGTGCCAGCAGCCCCCTTGGAGGCTGGACGCAGTATTTT.

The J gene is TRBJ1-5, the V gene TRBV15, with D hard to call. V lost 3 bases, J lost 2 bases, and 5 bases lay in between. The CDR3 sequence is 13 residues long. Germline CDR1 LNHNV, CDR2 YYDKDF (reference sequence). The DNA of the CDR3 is TGTGCCACCAGCAGTGCGGGCAATCAGCCCCAGCATTTT. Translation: CATSSAGNQPQHF.

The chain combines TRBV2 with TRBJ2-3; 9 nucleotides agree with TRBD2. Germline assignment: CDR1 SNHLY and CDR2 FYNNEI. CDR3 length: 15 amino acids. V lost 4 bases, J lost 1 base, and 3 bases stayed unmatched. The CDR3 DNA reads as TGTGCCAGCAGTGGACTAGCGGCCGGCACAGATACGCAGTATTTT. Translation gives CASSGLAAGTDTQYF.

The chain's CDR3 is CSVRTGGSYNEQFF. The CDR3 DNA sequence: TGCAGCGTGAGAACAGGGGGCTCCTACAATGAGCAGTTCTTC. The chain joins TRBV29-1 to TRBJ2-1, with TRBD1 identical over 8 bases. CDR1 is SQVTM and CDR2 is ANQGSEA in the germline V gene. The CDR3 extends over 14 amino acids. J was trimmed by 0 bases and V by 6 bases; bases with no gene match: 4.

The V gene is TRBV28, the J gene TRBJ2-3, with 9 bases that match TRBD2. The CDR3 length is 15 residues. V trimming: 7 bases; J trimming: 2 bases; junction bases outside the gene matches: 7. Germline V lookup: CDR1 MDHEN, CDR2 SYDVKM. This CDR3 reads CASIGTSFSTDTQYF. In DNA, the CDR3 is TGTGCCAGCATCGGGACTAGCTTTTCCACAGATACGCAGTATTTT. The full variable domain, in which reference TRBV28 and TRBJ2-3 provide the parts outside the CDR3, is DVKVTQSSRYLVKRTGEKVFLECVQDMDHENMFWYRQDPGLGLRLIYFSYDVKMKEKGDIPEGYSVSREKKERFSLILESASTNQTSMYLCASIGTSFSTDTQYFGPGTRLTVL.

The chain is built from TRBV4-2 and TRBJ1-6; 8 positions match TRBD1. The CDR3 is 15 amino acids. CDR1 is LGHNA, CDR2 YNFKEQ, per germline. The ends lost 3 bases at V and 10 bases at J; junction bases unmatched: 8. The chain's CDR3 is CASSQEDRGGSPLHF. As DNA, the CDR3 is TGTGCCAGCAGCCAGGAAGACAGGGGAGGGTCACCCCTCCACTTT.

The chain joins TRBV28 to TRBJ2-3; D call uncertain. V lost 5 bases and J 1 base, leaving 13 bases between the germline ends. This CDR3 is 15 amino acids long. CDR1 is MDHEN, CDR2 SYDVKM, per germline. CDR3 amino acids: CASSPLGAGTDTQYF. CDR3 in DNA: TGTGCCAGCAGTCCACTGGGTGCGGGCACAGATACGCAGTATTTT.

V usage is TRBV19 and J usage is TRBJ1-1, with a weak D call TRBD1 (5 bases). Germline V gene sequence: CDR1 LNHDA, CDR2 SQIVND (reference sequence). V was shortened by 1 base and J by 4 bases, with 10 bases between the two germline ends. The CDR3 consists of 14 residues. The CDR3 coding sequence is TGTGCCAGTAGTATAGGACAGCTAACCACTGAAGCTTTCTTT. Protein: CASSIGQLTTEAFF.

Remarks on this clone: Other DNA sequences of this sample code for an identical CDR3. CDR3 loop: CASSLTVYGYTF. CDR3 in DNA: TGTGCCAGCAGTTTAACAGTCTATGGCTACACCTTC. The chain couples TRBV28 to TRBJ1-2, with D unresolved. V was clipped by 2 bases and J by 4 bases, with 5 bases between them. Germline V gene lookup returns CDR1 MDHEN and CDR2 SYDVKM. CDR3 length equals 12 residues.

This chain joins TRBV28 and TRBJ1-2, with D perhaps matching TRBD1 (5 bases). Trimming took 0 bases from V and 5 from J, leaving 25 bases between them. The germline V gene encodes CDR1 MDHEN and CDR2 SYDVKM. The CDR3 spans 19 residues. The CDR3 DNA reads TGTGCCAGCAGTTTATGGACGGGGGTTGGACCTCGTCCAGGATATGGCTACACCTTC. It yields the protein CASSLWTGVGPRPGYGYTF.

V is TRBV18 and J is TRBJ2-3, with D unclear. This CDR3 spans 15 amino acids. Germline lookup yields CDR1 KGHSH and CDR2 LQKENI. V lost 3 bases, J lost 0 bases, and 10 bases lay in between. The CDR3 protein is CASSPLEFSTDTQYF. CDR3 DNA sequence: TGTGCCAGCTCACCCTTAGAGTTTAGCACAGATACGCAGTATTTT.

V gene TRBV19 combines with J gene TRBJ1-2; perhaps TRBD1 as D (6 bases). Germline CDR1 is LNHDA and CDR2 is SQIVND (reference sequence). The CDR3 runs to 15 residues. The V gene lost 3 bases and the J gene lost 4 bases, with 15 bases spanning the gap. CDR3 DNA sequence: TGTGCCAGTAGTATTAGCGGGAGGGGGATCTATGGCTACACCTTC. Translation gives CASSISGRGIYGYTF.

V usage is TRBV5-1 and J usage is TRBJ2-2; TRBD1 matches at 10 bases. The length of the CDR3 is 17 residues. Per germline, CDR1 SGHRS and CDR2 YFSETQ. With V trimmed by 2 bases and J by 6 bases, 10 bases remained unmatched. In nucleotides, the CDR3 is TGCGCCAGCAGCTTCGGCACCGGGACAGGGGTCTCCGGGGAGCTGTTTTTT. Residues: CASSFGTGTGVSGELFF.

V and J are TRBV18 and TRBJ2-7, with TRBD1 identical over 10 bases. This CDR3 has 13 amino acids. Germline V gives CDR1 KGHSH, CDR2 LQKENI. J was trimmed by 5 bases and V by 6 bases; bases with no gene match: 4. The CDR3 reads CASSLGQGDEQYF. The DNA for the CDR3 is TGTGCCAGCTCCCTTGGACAGGGGGACGAGCAGTACTTC.

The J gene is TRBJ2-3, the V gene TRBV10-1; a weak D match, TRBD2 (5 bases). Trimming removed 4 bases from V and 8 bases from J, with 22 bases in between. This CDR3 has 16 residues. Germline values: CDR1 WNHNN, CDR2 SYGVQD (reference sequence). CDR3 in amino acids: CASSGTPLMCHGTQYF. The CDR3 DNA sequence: TGCGCCAGCAGTGGGACTCCCCTAATGTGTCACGGTACGCAGTATTTT.

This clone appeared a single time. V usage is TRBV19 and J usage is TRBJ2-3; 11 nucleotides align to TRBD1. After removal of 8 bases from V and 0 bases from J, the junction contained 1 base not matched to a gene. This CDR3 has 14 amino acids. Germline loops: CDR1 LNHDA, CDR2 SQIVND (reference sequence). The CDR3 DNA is TGTGCCAGTGGACAGGGGGCTAGCACAGATACGCAGTATTTT. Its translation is CASGQGASTDTQYF.

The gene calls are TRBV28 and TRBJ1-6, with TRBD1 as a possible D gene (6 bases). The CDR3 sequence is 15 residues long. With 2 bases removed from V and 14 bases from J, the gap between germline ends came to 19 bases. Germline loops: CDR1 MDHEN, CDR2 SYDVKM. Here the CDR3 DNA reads TGTGCCAGCAGTTTAGGGGCAGGGACCCCAGGGGCCCTCCACTTT. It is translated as CASSLGAGTPGALHF.

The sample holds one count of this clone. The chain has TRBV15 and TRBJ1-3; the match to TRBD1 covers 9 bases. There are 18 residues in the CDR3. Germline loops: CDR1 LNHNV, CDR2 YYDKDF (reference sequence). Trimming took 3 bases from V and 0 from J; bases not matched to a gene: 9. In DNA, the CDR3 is TGTGCCACCAGCAGGGACAGGGGACCGAATTACTCTGGAAACACCATATATTTT. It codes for CATSRDRGPNYSGNTIYF.

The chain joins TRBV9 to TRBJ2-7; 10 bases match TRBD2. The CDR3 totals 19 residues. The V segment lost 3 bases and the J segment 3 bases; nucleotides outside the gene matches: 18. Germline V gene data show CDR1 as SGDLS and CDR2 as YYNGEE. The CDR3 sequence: CASSGVGTVGLAEGYEQYF. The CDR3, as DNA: TGTGCCAGCAGCGGCGTTGGGACGGTCGGACTAGCGGAGGGCTACGAGCAGTACTTC. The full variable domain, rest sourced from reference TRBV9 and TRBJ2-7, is DSGVTQTPKHLITATGQRVTLRCSPRSGDLSVYWYQQSLDQGLQFLIQYYNGEERAKGNILERFSAQQFPDLHSELNLSSLELGDSALYFCASSGVGTVGLAEGYEQYFGPGTRLTVT.

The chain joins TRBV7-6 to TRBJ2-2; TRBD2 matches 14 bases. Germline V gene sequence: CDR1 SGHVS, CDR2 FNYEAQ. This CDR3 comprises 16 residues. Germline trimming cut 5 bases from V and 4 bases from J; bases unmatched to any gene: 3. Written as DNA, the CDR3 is TGTGCCAGCAGCCAGACTAGCGGGAGGGCCACCGGGGAGCTGTTTTTT. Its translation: CASSQTSGRATGELFF.

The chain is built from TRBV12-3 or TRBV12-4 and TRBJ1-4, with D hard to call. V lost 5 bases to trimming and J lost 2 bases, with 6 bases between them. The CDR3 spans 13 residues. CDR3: CASSTSTNEKLFF. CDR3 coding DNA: TGTGCCAGCAGTACCAGTACTAATGAAAAACTGTTTTTT.

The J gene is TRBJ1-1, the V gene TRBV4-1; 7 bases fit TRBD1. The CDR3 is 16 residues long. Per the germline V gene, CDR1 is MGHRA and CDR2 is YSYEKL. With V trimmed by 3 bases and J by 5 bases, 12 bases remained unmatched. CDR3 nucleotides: TGCGCCAGCAGCCAGGGACCGGCAGGGGGTTGGACTGAAGCTTTCTTT. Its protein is CASSQGPAGGWTEAFF.

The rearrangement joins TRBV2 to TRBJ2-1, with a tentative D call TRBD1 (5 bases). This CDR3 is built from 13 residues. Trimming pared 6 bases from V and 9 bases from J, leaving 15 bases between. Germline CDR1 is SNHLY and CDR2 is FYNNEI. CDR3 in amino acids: CASRVGVRGEQFF. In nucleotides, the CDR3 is TGTGCCAGCAGGGTAGGGGTAAGGGGTGAGCAGTTCTTC.